The T cell receptor beta chain under discussion was sequenced for a study of T cells in Graves' hyperthyroidism and ophthalmopathy. TCR beta CDR3 region amplification was performed from RNA transcripts. First-round RT-PCR targeting the TCR CDR3 was performed with the HTBI primer set. MiXCR, run by TCRdb on the multiplex PCR reads, gives a single entry per CDR3 protein. The table lists roughly 800,000 distinct CDR3 sequences, roughly 40% of them singletons. The CDR3 is made up of 12 amino acids. Germline assignment: CDR1 GTSNPN and CDR2 SVGIG (reference sequence). Trimming left V 1 base short and J 7 bases short, with 5 bases between.

The receptor comes from a man between 18 and 35 years old with Graves' hyperthyroidism. The sample taken for sequencing was blood. The chain has TRBV30 and TRBJ1-6, with D hard to call. The CDR3 loop reads CAWSDENSPLHF. The DNA of the CDR3 is TGTGCCTGGAGTGATGAAAATTCACCCCTCCACTTT.